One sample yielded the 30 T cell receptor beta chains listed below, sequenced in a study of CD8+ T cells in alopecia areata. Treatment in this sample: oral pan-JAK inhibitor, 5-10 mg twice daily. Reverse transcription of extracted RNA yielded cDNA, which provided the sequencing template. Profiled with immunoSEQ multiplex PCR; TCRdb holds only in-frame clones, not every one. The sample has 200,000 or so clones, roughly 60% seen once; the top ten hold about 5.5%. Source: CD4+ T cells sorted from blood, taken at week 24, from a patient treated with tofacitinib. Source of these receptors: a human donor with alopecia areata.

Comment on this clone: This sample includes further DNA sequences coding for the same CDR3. As DNA, the CDR3 is TGTGCCAGTAGTATGCTGAATCAGCCCCAGCATTTT. Encoded protein: CASSMLNQPQHF. The chain links TRBV19 to TRBJ1-5; D is undetermined. This CDR3 contains 12 residues. V was cut by 3 bases and J by 4 bases, with 4 bases left in between. Per germline, CDR1 LNHDA and CDR2 SQIVND (reference sequence).

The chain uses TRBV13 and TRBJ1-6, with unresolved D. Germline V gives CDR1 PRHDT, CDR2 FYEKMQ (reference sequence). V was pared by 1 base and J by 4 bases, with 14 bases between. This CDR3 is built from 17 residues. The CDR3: CASSLDRPGWYNSPLHF. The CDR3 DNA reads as TGTGCCAGCAGCTTAGACCGCCCGGGGTGGTATAATTCACCCCTCCACTTT.

CDR3 sequence reads: CASSVGYQETQYF. The DNA of the CDR3 is TGTGCCAGCAGCGTAGGGTACCAAGAGACCCAGTACTTC. This chain connects TRBV9 to TRBJ2-5; D is undetermined. CDR1 is SGDLS and CDR2 is YYNGEE in the germline V gene. V lost 0 bases to trimming and J lost 0 bases, with 3 bases between them. CDR3 size: 13 residues.

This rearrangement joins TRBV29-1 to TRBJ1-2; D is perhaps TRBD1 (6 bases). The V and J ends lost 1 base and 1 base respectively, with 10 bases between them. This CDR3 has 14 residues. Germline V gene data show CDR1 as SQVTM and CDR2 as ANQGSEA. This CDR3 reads CSVEGRGSNYGYTF. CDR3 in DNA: TGCAGCGTTGAAGGCAGGGGAAGTAACTATGGCTACACCTTC.

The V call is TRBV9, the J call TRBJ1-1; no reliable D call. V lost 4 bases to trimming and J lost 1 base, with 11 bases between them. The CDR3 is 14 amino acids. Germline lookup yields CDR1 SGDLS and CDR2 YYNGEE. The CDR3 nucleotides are TGTGCCAGCAGCCCTAGGACGGGGAACACTGAAGCTTTCTTT. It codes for CASSPRTGNTEAFF.

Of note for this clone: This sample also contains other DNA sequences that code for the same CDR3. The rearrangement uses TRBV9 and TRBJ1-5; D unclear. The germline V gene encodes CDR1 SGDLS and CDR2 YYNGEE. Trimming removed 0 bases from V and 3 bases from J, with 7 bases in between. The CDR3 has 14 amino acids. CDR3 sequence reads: CASSVGGYNQPQHF. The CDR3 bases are TGTGCCAGCAGCGTAGGTGGCTACAATCAGCCCCAGCATTTT.

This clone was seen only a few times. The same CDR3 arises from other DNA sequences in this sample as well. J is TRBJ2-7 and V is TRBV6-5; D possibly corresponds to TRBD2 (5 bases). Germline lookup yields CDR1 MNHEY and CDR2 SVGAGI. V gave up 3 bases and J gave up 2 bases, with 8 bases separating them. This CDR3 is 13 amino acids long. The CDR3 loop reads CASSYDGTYEQYF. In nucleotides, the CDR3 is TGTGCCAGCAGTTATGACGGGACCTACGAGCAGTACTTC.

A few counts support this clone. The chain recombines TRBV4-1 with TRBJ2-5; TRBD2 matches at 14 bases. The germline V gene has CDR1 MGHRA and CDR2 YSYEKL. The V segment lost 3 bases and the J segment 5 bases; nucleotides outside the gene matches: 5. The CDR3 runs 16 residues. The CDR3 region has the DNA TGCGCCAGCAGCCAGACTAGCGGGAGGGCCCGTGAGACCCAGTACTTC. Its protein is CASSQTSGRARETQYF.

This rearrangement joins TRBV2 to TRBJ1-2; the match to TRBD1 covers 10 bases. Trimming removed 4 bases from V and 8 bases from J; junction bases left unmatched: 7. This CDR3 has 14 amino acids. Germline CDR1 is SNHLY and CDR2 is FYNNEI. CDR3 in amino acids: CASSVGQGMRGYTF. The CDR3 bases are TGTGCCAGCAGTGTGGGACAGGGGATGAGGGGCTACACCTTC.

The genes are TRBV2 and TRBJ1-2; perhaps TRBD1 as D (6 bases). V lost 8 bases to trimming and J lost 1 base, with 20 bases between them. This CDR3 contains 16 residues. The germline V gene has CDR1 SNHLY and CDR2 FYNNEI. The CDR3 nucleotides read TGTGCCAGCCCCATCCCCGGGGGCAGTCGTAACTATGGCTACACCTTC. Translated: CASPIPGGSRNYGYTF.

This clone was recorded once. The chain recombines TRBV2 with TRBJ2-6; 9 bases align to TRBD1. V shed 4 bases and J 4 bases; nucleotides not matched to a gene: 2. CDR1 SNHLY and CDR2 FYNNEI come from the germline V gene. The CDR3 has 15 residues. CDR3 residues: CASSGTGAGANVLTF. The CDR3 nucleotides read TGTGCCAGCAGTGGGACAGGGGCCGGGGCCAACGTCCTGACTTTC.

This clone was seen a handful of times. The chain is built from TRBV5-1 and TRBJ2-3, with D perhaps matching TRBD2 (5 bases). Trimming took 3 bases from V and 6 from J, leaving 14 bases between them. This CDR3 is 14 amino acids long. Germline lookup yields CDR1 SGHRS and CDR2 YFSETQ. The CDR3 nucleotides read TGCGCCAGCAGCTCACGTCCCTCGGGGGATACGCAGTATTTT. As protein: CASSSRPSGDTQYF.

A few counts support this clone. This CDR3 reads CASSFLSTIEQYF. The CDR3 DNA reads TGTGCCAGCAGTTTTCTGAGTACAATTGAGCAGTACTTC. The rearrangement joins TRBV28 to TRBJ2-7; D remains unclear. Germline V gene data show CDR1 as MDHEN and CDR2 as SYDVKM. The ends were cut back, 3 bases at V and 7 bases at J, with 13 bases in the middle. The CDR3 runs to 13 residues.

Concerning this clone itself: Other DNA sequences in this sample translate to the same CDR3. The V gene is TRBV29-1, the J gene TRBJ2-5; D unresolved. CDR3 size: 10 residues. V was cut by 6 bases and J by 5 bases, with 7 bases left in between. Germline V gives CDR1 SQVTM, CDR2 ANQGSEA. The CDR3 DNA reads TGCAGCGTGCTCCGGGAGACCCAGTACTTC. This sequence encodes CSVLRETQYF.

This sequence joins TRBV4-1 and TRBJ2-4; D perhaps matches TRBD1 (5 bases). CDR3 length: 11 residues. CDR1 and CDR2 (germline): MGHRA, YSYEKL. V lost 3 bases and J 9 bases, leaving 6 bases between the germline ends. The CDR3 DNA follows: TGCGCCAGCAGCCATCAGGGCATTCAGTACTTC. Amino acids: CASSHQGIQYF.

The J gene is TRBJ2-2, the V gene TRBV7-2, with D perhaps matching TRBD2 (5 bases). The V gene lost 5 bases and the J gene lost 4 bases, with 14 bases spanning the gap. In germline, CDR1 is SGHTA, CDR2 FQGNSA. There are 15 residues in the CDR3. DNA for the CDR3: TGTGCCAGCAGCCCGCGGACGGCGGGCACCGGGGAGCTGTTTTTT. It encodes CASSPRTAGTGELFF. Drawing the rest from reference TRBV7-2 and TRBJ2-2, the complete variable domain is GAGVSQSPSNKVTEKGKDVELRCDPISGHTALYWYRQSLGQGLEFLIYFQGNSAPDKSGLPSDRFSAERTGGSVSTLTIQRTQQEDSAVYLCASSPRTAGTGELFFGEGSRLTVL.

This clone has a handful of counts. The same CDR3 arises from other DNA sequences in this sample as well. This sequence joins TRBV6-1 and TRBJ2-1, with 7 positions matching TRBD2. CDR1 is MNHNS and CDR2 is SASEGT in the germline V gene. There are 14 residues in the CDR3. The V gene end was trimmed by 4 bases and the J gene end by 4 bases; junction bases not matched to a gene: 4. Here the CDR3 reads CASSALADYNEQFF. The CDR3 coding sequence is TGTGCCAGCAGTGCGCTAGCGGATTACAATGAGCAGTTCTTC.

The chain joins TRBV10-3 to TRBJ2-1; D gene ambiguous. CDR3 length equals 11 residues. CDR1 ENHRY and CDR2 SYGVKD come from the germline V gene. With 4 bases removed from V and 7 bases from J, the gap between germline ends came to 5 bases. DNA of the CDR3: TGTGCCATCAGTGTTTTGAATGAGCAGTTCTTC. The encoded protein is CAISVLNEQFF.

CDR3: CASSQAGQGRQPQHF. Written as DNA, the CDR3 is TGCGCCAGCAGTCAGGCGGGACAGGGGCGTCAGCCCCAGCATTTT. The chain carries TRBV23-1 and TRBJ1-5; 10 bases are a match to TRBD1. TRBV23-1 qualifies as an ORF whose function is uncertain. The CDR3 has 15 residues. Trimming removed 3 bases from V and 6 bases from J; junction bases left unmatched: 5.

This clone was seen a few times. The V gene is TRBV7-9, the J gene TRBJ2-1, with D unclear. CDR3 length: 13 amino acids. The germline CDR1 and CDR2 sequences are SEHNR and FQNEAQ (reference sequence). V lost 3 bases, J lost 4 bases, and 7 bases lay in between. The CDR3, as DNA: TGTGCCAGCAGCTTCGAAAGGTACAATGAGCAGTTCTTC. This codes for CASSFERYNEQFF.

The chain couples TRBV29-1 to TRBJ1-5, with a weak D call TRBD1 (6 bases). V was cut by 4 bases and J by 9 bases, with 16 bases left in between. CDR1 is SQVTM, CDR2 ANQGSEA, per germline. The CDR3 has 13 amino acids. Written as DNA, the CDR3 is TGCAGCGTTGTACAGGTCTTAGGGGGGCCCCAGCATTTT. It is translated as CSVVQVLGGPQHF. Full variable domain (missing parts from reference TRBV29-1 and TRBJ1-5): SAVISQKPSRDICQRGTSLTIQCQVDSQVTMMFWYRQQPGQSLTLIATANQGSEATYESGFVIDKFPISRPNLTFSTLTVSNMSPEDSSIYLCSVVQVLGGPQHFGDGTRLSIL.

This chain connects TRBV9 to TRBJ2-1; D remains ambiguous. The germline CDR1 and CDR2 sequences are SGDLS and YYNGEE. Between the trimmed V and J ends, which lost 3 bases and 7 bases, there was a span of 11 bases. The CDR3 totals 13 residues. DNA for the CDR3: TGTGCCAGCAGCGATGGGGTAGTGAATGAGCAGTTCTTC. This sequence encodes CASSDGVVNEQFF.

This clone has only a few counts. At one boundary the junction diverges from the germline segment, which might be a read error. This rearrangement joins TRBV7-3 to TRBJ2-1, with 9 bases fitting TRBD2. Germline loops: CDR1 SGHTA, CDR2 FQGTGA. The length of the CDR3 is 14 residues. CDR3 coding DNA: TGTGCCACCAGCAGAGTAGCGGGGGACAATGAGCAGTTCTTC. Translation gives CATSRVAGDNEQFF.

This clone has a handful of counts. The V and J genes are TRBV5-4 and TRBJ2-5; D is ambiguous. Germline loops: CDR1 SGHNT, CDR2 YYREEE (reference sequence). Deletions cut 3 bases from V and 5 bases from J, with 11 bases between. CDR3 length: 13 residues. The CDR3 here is CASSSKAGETQYF. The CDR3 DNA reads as TGTGCCAGCAGCTCGAAAGCTGGGGAGACCCAGTACTTC.

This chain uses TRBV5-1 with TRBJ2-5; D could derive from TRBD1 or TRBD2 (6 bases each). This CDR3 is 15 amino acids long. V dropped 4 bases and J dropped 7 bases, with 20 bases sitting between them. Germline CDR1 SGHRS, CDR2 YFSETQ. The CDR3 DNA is TGCGCCAGCAGCCGCGCGGGACACCATGGGGGGACCCAGTACTTC. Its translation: CASSRAGHHGGTQYF.

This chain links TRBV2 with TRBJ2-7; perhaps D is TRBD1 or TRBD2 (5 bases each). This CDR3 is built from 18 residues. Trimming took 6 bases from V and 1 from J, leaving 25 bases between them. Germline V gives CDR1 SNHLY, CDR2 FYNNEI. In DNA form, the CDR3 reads TGTGCCAGCAGCGAACGAGCCGGGGCCCTGGGATTATCCTACGAGCAGTACTTC. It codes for CASSERAGALGLSYEQYF.

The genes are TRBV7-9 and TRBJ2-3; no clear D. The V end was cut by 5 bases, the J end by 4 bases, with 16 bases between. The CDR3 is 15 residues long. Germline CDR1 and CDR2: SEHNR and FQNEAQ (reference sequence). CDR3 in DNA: TGTGCCAGCAGCCAAGTACAAGGAAGGGCAGATACGCAGTATTTT. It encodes CASSQVQGRADTQYF.

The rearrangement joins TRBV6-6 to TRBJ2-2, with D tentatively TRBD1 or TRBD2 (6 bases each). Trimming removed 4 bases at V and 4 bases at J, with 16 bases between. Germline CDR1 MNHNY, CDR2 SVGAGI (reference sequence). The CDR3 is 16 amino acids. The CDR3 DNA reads TGTGCCAGCAGTTCAATTAACAGGGAGGCCACCGGGGAGCTGTTTTTT. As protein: CASSSINREATGELFF.

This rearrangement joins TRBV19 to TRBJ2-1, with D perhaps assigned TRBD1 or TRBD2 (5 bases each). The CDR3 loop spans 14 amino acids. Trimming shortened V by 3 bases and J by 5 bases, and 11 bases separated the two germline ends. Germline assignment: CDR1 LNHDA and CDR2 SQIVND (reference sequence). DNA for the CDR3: TGTGCCAGTAGTATGCTTCGGGACCACAATGAGCAGTTCTTC. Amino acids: CASSMLRDHNEQFF.

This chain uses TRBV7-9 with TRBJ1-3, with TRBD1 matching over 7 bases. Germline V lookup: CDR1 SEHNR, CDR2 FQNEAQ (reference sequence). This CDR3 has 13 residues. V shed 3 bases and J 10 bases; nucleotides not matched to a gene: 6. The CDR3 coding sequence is TGTGCCAGCAGCTTGGGACAGCCCTTAACCATATATTTT. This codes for CASSLGQPLTIYF.